One sample yielded the 10 T cell receptor beta chains listed below, sequenced in a study of regulatory T cells in long-lasting Graves disease. Sequencing libraries for TCR beta were prepared with iRepertoire HTBI primers and Arm-PCR of CDR3 regions. Via MiXCR, TCRdb re-called the multiplex PCR reads, giving one row per CDR3 protein. Of around 450,000 distinct CDR3 sequences in the sample, about a fifth were seen once. The time point is: persistent/refractory GD, antithyroid drugs over 5 years with positive TRAb. PBMC RNA was the source of the TCR library. The specimen comprised peripheral blood mononuclear cells (PBMCs), sampled when the disease was refractory, from a patient treated with antithyroid drugs. These receptors originate from a female donor with Graves disease.

In this sample, this clonotype turned up many times. V usage is TRBV5-1 and J usage is TRBJ2-2; 9 bases match TRBD1. Germline CDR1 SGHRS, CDR2 YFSETQ. The J segment lost 0 bases and the V segment lost 3 bases, leaving 6 bases of the junction unmatched. The CDR3 spans 17 residues. The CDR3 DNA reads TGCGCCAGCAGCTGGGGACAGGGTTACGCGAACACCGGGGAGCTGTTTTTT. Translated, it gives CASSWGQGYANTGELFF.

This clonotype was counted between two and nine times. CDR3 nucleotide sequence: TGTGCCAGCAGCTTTACTCCGGGACAGTTCAATCAGCCCCAGCATTTT. It encodes CASSFTPGQFNQPQHF. The rearrangement joins TRBV5-5 to TRBJ1-5; the match to TRBD1 covers 7 bases. J was trimmed by 3 bases and V by 2 bases; bases with no gene match: 8. The CDR3 covers 16 residues. In germline, CDR1 is SGHKS, CDR2 YYEKEE (reference sequence). The variable domain in full, with the rest retrieved from reference TRBV5-5 and TRBJ1-5, is DAGVTQSPTHLIKTRGQQVTLRCSPISGHKSVSWYQQVLGQGPQFIFQYYEKEERGRGNFPDRFSARQFPNYSSELNVNALLLGDSALYLCASSFTPGQFNQPQHFGDGTRLSIL.

The chain employs TRBV20-1 and TRBJ2-7; TRBD1 matches at 9 bases. V was pared by 5 bases and J by 3 bases, with 8 bases of the junction left unmatched. The V gene's germline CDR1 is DFQATT and CDR2 SNEGSKA (reference sequence). CDR3 length equals 14 residues. The CDR3 spells CSASGTGSYYEQYF. The CDR3 coding sequence is TGCAGTGCTTCCGGGACAGGGAGCTACTACGAGCAGTACTTC.

In its sample, this clonotype was seen many times. V and J are TRBV6-2 or TRBV6-3 and TRBJ1-5, with D possibly matching TRBD1 (5 bases). Germline assignment: CDR1 MNHEY and CDR2 SVGEGT. Trimming took off 5 bases at V and 0 bases at J, with 8 bases between the two ends. The CDR3 length is 14 residues. CDR3 in DNA: TGTGCCAGCAGTCGCGACAGTAGCAATCAGCCCCAGCATTTT. Its translation is CASSRDSSNQPQHF.

The J gene is TRBJ1-1, the V gene TRBV28; no reliable D call. Trimming stripped 5 bases from V and 0 bases from J, with 10 bases between. CDR3 size: 14 residues. Germline assignment: CDR1 MDHEN and CDR2 SYDVKM. CDR3 amino acids: CASSHRRVNTEAFF. As DNA, the CDR3 is TGTGCCAGCAGTCATCGACGGGTGAACACTGAAGCTTTCTTT.

This clonotype was counted at least ten times. V and J are TRBV4-3 and TRBJ1-2, with 9 bases matching TRBD1. V shed 1 base, J shed 14 bases, and the junction held 8 bases outside the gene matches. CDR1 is LGHNA and CDR2 is YSLEER in the germline V gene. The CDR3 contains 13 residues. The DNA for the CDR3 is TGCGCCAGCAGCCAAGCCCGGACAGGGGCTAGTACCTTC. Residues: CASSQARTGASTF.

In its sample, this clonotype was seen a few times. The CDR3 DNA sequence: TGCAGTGCTAGCCGGGAGGCAGGAAGTAATGAAAAACTGTTTTTT. This gives the protein CSASREAGSNEKLFF. The gene calls are TRBV20-1 and TRBJ1-4; D is unresolved. V gave up 3 bases and J gave up 4 bases, with 15 bases separating them. The germline V gene has CDR1 DFQATT and CDR2 SNEGSKA (reference sequence). The CDR3 has 15 amino acids.

The table lists this clonotype with many counts. The V gene is TRBV28, the J gene TRBJ1-2; no reliable D call. Trimming took off 1 base at V and 2 bases at J, with 8 bases between the two ends. CDR1 MDHEN and CDR2 SYDVKM come from the germline V gene. The CDR3 is 14 amino acids. Here the CDR3 DNA reads TGTGCCAGCAGTTTATCAGGAGAGAACTATGGCTACACCTTC. Protein product: CASSLSGENYGYTF.

The CDR3 loop reads CASSTRPSGTSFNRSYNEQFF. In nucleotides, the CDR3 is TGTGCCAGCAGCACCCGACCTAGCGGAACATCTTTTAATAGATCCTACAATGAGCAGTTCTTC. V is TRBV11-2 and J is TRBJ2-1; 7 bases are shared with TRBD2. Germline CDR1 SGHAT, CDR2 FQNNGV. Trimming removed 5 bases from V and 1 base from J; junction bases left unmatched: 23. This CDR3 spans 21 amino acids.

The gene calls are TRBV5-4 and TRBJ1-1, with TRBD1 as a possible D gene (5 bases). From germline, CDR1 is SGHNT and CDR2 YYREEE (reference sequence). This CDR3 region has 16 residues. V was pared by 1 base and J by 1 base, with 14 bases between. The CDR3 protein is CASSLTSGGPNTEAFF. The CDR3 DNA reads TGTGCCAGCAGCTTGACTTCGGGGGGACCGAACACTGAAGCTTTCTTT.